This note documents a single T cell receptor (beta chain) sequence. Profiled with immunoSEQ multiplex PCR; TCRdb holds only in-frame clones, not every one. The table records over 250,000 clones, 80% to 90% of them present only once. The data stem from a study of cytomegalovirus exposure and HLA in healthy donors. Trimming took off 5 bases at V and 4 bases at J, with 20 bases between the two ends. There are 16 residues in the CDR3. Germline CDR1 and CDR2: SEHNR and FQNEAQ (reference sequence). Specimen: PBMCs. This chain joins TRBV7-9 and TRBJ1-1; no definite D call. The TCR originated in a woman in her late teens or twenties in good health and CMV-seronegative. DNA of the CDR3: TGTGCCAGCAGCCATCCGAGGACGTGGAGGAGCACTGAAGCTTTCTTT. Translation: CASSHPRTWRSTEAFF.